One and the same sample provided the 26 T cell receptor beta chains below, sequenced in a study of T cells after somatic rescue of genetic block. Profiling relied on immunoSEQ multiplex PCR, and the TCRdb table lists in-frame clones only, not all of them. Found here are tens of thousands of clones, roughly 91% of them singletons; the top ten hold 2.8%. Sequencing was carried out using peripheral blood mononuclear cells (PBMCs). The receptor set was obtained from a man between 25 and 39 years old.

The CDR3 loop is CASSSRGTGGETQYF. In nucleotides, the CDR3 is TGCGCCAGCAGCTCCCGCGGGACAGGGGGAGAGACCCAGTACTTC. V usage is TRBV5-1 and J usage is TRBJ2-5, with 11 bases identical to TRBD1. V lost 3 bases and J lost 4; bases outside the gene matches: 5. Germline assignment: CDR1 SGHRS and CDR2 YFSETQ. The CDR3 extends over 15 amino acids.

The chain uses TRBV9 and TRBJ2-3, with TRBD2 as a possible D gene (6 bases). Trimming left V 6 bases short and J 0 bases short, with 11 bases between. CDR1 is SGDLS, CDR2 YYNGEE, per germline. The CDR3 extends over 14 amino acids. The CDR3 region has the DNA TGTGCCAGCACCGCGAGCGGGAGCACAGATACGCAGTATTTT. This sequence encodes CASTASGSTDTQYF.

The CDR3 nucleotides read TGTGCCTGGAGTGAGGGACAGGGGCATATCTATGGCTACACCTTC. Protein: CAWSEGQGHIYGYTF. The chain has TRBV30 and TRBJ1-2, with 10 bases fitting TRBD1. From germline, CDR1 is GTSNPN and CDR2 SVGIG (reference sequence). The J segment lost 4 bases and the V segment lost 1 base, leaving 6 bases of the junction unmatched. This CDR3 is 15 amino acids long.

V and J are TRBV6-5 and TRBJ2-3, with TRBD1 matching over 7 bases. Germline values: CDR1 MNHEY, CDR2 SVGAGI. The CDR3 runs 15 residues. V lost 0 bases to trimming and J lost 4 bases; unmatched junction nucleotides: 4. DNA for the CDR3: TGTGCCAGCAGTTACTCGAACAGGGGAGCAGATACGCAGTATTTT. Its translation: CASSYSNRGADTQYF.

This clone was seen more than once but under ten times. The rearrangement links TRBV11-2 to TRBJ2-5, with D possibly matching TRBD2 (5 bases). V shed 6 bases and J shed 1 base, with 9 bases lying between them. The CDR3 is 13 amino acids. From germline, CDR1 is SGHAT and CDR2 FQNNGV. The CDR3: CASSRLSQETQYF. The CDR3 nucleotides are TGTGCCAGCAGTCGACTATCCCAAGAGACCCAGTACTTC.

The chain couples TRBV5-6 to TRBJ1-1; D possibly corresponds to TRBD1 (6 bases). The CDR3 runs 17 residues. Germline V gene sequence: CDR1 SGHDT, CDR2 YYEEEE. The V end was cut by 4 bases, the J end by 1 base, with 20 bases between. CDR3 nucleotide sequence: TGTGCCAGCAGCGCGACAGGATTGTCGCCCGGGAACACTGAAGCTTTCTTT. Its translation is CASSATGLSPGNTEAFF.

The J gene is TRBJ2-1, the V gene TRBV5-8; 8 nucleotides agree with TRBD2. Germline V gene sequence: CDR1 SGHTS, CDR2 YDEGEE. The CDR3 consists of 16 residues. Trimming at V came to 4 bases and at J to 0 bases, leaving 6 bases not matched to a gene. CDR3: CASSRLSGGSYNEQFF. CDR3 DNA: TGTGCCAGCAGCCGACTCAGCGGGGGCTCCTACAATGAGCAGTTCTTC.

This rearrangement joins TRBV4-3 to TRBJ1-5; D is undetermined. The CDR3 covers 13 residues. Between the trimmed V and J ends, which lost 1 base and 9 bases, there was a span of 10 bases. In germline, CDR1 is LGHNA, CDR2 YSLEER. CDR3 protein: CASSQGRGLPQHF. Written as DNA, the CDR3 is TGCGCCAGCAGCCAAGGGAGAGGGTTGCCCCAGCATTTT.

The chain has TRBV27 and TRBJ2-1; D possibly corresponds to TRBD1 (6 bases). The CDR3 contains 13 residues. Trimming took off 7 bases at V and 9 bases at J, with 16 bases between the two ends. Germline CDR1 and CDR2: MNHEY and SMNVEV (reference sequence). The CDR3 is CASKLQGFGEQFF. CDR3 coding DNA: TGTGCCAGCAAACTACAGGGATTCGGTGAGCAGTTCTTC.

J is TRBJ1-5 and V is TRBV2; maybe TRBD1 (5 bases). Trimming took 8 bases from V and 1 from J, leaving 12 bases between them. Germline lookup yields CDR1 SNHLY and CDR2 FYNNEI. This CDR3 contains 14 residues. DNA for the CDR3: TGTGCCAGCCGATCGGGGGGGAGCAATCAGCCCCAGCATTTT. Translation gives CASRSGGSNQPQHF.

The chain links TRBV10-3 to TRBJ2-1; the match to TRBD2 covers 8 bases. Germline V gene lookup returns CDR1 ENHRY and CDR2 SYGVKD. With V trimmed by 4 bases and J by 8 bases, 10 bases remained unmatched. The CDR3 spans 15 residues. In nucleotides, the CDR3 is TGTGCCATCAGTGCGGATGCCGGGACTAGTGATGAGCAGTTCTTC. Its translation: CAISADAGTSDEQFF.

This chain uses TRBV30 with TRBJ2-7; a weak D match, TRBD1 (5 bases). Germline lookup yields CDR1 GTSNPN and CDR2 SVGIG (reference sequence). This CDR3 contains 11 residues. Trimming removed 1 base at V and 4 bases at J, with 5 bases between. The CDR3 here is CAWSGQYEQYF. In DNA, the CDR3 is TGTGCCTGGAGTGGACAGTACGAGCAGTACTTC. The full variable domain, its missing parts supplied by reference TRBV30 and TRBJ2-7, is SQTIHQWPATLVQPVGSPLSLECTVEGTSNPNLYWYRQAAGRGLQLLFYSVGIGQISSEVPQNLSASRPQDRQFILSSKKLLLSDSGFYLCAWSGQYEQYFGPGTRLTVT.

The chain is built from TRBV4-1 and TRBJ1-1; D possibly corresponds to TRBD1 (6 bases). Trimming pared 7 bases from V and 1 base from J, leaving 16 bases between. The CDR3 extends over 15 amino acids. Germline V lookup: CDR1 MGHRA, CDR2 YSYEKL. The CDR3 is CASTRLGGGNTEAFF. CDR3 nucleotide sequence: TGCGCCAGCACGCGACTAGGGGGAGGGAACACTGAAGCTTTCTTT.

The rearrangement joins TRBV7-9 to TRBJ1-2; D gene ambiguous. The V end lost 5 bases, the J end lost 3 bases, and 13 bases lay between the germline ends. This CDR3 is 14 amino acids long. CDR1 is SEHNR and CDR2 is FQNEAQ in the germline V gene (reference sequence). The CDR3 is CASSPPGRDYGYTF. The CDR3 DNA reads as TGTGCCAGCAGCCCCCCCGGAAGGGACTATGGCTACACCTTC.

This clone was recorded only once. V and J are TRBV9 and TRBJ2-7; D is uncertain. The CDR3 contains 13 residues. Trimming stripped 3 bases from V and 2 bases from J, with 9 bases between. CDR1 and CDR2 from the germline V gene are SGDLS and YYNGEE. The CDR3: CASSETPTYEQYF. CDR3 DNA: TGTGCCAGCAGCGAGACCCCTACCTACGAGCAGTACTTC.

J is TRBJ2-2 and V is TRBV5-1; D is unclear. Trimming took off 4 bases at V and 2 bases at J, with 3 bases between the two ends. The CDR3 loop spans 12 amino acids. Germline CDR1 SGHRS, CDR2 YFSETQ. CDR3 coding DNA: TGCGCCAGCAGCGTCAACACCGGGGAGCTGTTTTTT. Protein product: CASSVNTGELFF.

The rearrangement uses TRBV2 and TRBJ2-7, with D maybe TRBD1 (5 bases). This CDR3 contains 14 residues. Germline CDR1 SNHLY, CDR2 FYNNEI. The V and J ends lost 10 bases and 3 bases respectively, with 19 bases between them. The CDR3: CAISSDSTNYEQYF. DNA of the CDR3: TGTGCCATCTCCTCCGACAGCACTAACTACGAGCAGTACTTC.

The chain carries TRBV9 and TRBJ2-1; D remains ambiguous. CDR1 and CDR2 from the germline V gene are SGDLS and YYNGEE. The CDR3 contains 14 residues. V gave up 0 bases and J gave up 6 bases, with 10 bases separating them. Here the CDR3 reads CASSVEAKSNEQFF. The CDR3 DNA is TGTGCCAGCAGCGTAGAAGCAAAGAGCAATGAGCAGTTCTTC. Complete variable domain (other parts from reference TRBV9 and TRBJ2-1): DSGVTQTPKHLITATGQRVTLRCSPRSGDLSVYWYQQSLDQGLQFLIQYYNGEERAKGNILERFSAQQFPDLHSELNLSSLELGDSALYFCASSVEAKSNEQFFGPGTRLTVL.

This clone occurred once. The chain uses TRBV7-9 and TRBJ2-7, with 8 bases matching TRBD2. This CDR3 is 15 amino acids long. The germline V gene has CDR1 SEHNR and CDR2 FQNEAQ (reference sequence). V lost 4 bases to trimming and J lost 2 bases; unmatched junction nucleotides: 7. In nucleotides, the CDR3 is TGTGCCAGCAGCTACGTCAGCGGGAGCCCCTACGAGCAGTACTTC. It codes for CASSYVSGSPYEQYF.

The V and J genes are TRBV5-1 and TRBJ2-7; D possibly uses TRBD1 or TRBD2 (6 bases each). The germline gives CDR1 SGHRS, CDR2 YFSETQ. The CDR3 is 15 residues long. V shed 0 bases and J shed 3 bases, with 13 bases lying between them. CDR3 nucleotide sequence: TGCGCCAGCAGCTTGGAGGGGGACTGGGACTACGAGCAGTACTTC. Its protein is CASSLEGDWDYEQYF.

This sequence joins TRBV10-3 and TRBJ1-2, with 7 bases identical to TRBD1. V trimming: 7 bases; J trimming: 7 bases; junction bases outside the gene matches: 6. Germline assignment: CDR1 ENHRY and CDR2 SYGVKD. The CDR3 has 12 amino acids. This CDR3 reads CAITPTGTGYTF. Here the CDR3 DNA reads TGTGCCATCACTCCGACAGGGACTGGCTACACCTTC.

The V and J genes are TRBV7-2 and TRBJ2-7; 7 bases align to TRBD2. The CDR3 runs to 16 residues. Trimming removed 7 bases from V and 0 bases from J; junction bases left unmatched: 12. Germline lookup yields CDR1 SGHTA and CDR2 FQGNSA. CDR3 DNA sequence: TGTGCCAGCACCCGAGAGGCCGGGACTAACTCCTACGAGCAGTACTTC. Its translation is CASTREAGTNSYEQYF.

The V call is TRBV4-3, the J call TRBJ2-7; 8 positions agree with TRBD2. Germline V gene lookup returns CDR1 LGHNA and CDR2 YSLEER. J was trimmed by 3 bases and V by 5 bases; bases with no gene match: 9. This CDR3 has 15 amino acids. The CDR3 protein is CASSSLAGGSYEQYF. The CDR3 nucleotides are TGCGCCAGCAGCTCTCTGGCGGGAGGTAGCTACGAGCAGTACTTC.

The chain combines TRBV28 with TRBJ2-5; possible D gene TRBD2, 6 bases. Trimming stripped 5 bases from V and 4 bases from J, with 11 bases between. Germline lookup yields CDR1 MDHEN and CDR2 SYDVKM. The CDR3 is made up of 13 amino acids. Here the CDR3 reads CASSGRRAETQYF. CDR3 nucleotide sequence: TGTGCCAGCAGTGGGAGGAGAGCAGAGACCCAGTACTTC.

This clone has a single count. The chain is built from TRBV29-1 and TRBJ1-2, with 8 bases lining up with TRBD1. The CDR3 is 15 residues long. The V segment lost 6 bases and the J segment 4 bases; nucleotides outside the gene matches: 13. Germline V gene sequence: CDR1 SQVTM, CDR2 ANQGSEA. CDR3 sequence reads: CSVYEDPGTGYGYTF. CDR3 sequence (DNA): TGCAGCGTCTATGAAGATCCCGGGACAGGCTATGGCTACACCTTC.

The chain uses TRBV10-3 and TRBJ2-1, with 7 bases matching TRBD1. CDR3 length: 11 amino acids. Losses at the gene ends were 10 bases for V and 7 bases for J; bases not matched to a gene: 4. From germline, CDR1 is ENHRY and CDR2 SYGVKD. Here the CDR3 reads CATARGNEQFF. As DNA, the CDR3 is TGTGCCACCGCCAGGGGGAATGAGCAGTTCTTC.